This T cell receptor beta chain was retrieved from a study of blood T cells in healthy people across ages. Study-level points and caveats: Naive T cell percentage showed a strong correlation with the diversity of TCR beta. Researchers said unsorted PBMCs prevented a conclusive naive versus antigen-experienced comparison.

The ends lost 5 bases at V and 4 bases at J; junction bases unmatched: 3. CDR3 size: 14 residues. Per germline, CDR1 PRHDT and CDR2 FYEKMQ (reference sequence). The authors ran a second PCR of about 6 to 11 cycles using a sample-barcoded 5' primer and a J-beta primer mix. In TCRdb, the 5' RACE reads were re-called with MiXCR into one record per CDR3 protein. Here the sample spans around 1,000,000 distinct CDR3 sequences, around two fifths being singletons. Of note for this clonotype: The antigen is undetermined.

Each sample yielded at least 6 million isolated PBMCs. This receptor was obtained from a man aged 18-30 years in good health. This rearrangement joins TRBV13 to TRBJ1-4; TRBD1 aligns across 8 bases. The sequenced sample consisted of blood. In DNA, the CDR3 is TGTGCCAGCAGCCGGGGACAGGTTAATGAAAAACTGTTTTTT. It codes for CASSRGQVNEKLFF. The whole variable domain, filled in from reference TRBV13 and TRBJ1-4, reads AAGVIQSPRHLIKEKRETATLKCYPIPRHDTVYWYQQGPGQDPQFLISFYEKMQSDKGSIPDRFSAQQFSDYHSELNMSSLELGDSALYFCASSRGQVNEKLFFGSGTQLSVL.